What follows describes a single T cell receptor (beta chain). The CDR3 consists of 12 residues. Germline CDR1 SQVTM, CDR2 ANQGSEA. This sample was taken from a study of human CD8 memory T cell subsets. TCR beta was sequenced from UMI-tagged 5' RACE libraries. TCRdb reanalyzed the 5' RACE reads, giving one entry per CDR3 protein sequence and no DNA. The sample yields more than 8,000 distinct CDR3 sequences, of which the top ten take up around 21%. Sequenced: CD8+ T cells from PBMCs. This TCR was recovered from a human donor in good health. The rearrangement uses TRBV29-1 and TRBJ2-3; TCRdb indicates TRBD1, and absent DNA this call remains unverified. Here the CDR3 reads CSVNQGDDTQYF.